This T cell receptor (beta chain) stems from a study of T cells in Graves' hyperthyroidism and ophthalmopathy. Used for diagnoses were clinical symptoms, serum thyroxine and TRAb, thyroid ultrasound and orbital computed tomography. The source of the PBMCs was 10 ml of fresh peripheral blood. Study outcomes and limitations: Most clonotypes that expanded in the thyroid above 0.001 also showed up in blood. Using 13 V-J features, a model discriminated ophthalmopathy from stable hyperthyroidism.

Amplification of TCR beta CDR3 regions used RNA as the template. The HTBI primer set drove a first-round RT-PCR of the TCR CDR3. MiXCR, applied by TCRdb to the multiplex PCR reads, yields one record per CDR3 protein. The profile shows about 250,000 distinct CDR3 sequences, almost 25% of them singletons. This clonotype was seen repeatedly, ten times or more. No antigen is known for it. The length of the CDR3 is 14 residues. Germline V lookup: CDR1 LNHDA, CDR2 SQIVND (reference sequence). V dropped 4 bases and J dropped 9 bases, with 15 bases sitting between them. The sample comprised blood. This sequence originates from a woman between 40 and 50 years old with Graves' ophthalmopathy. This chain uses TRBV19 with TRBJ2-2; D is perhaps TRBD2 (6 bases). CDR3: CASSSGDSGRELFF. The CDR3 region has the DNA TGTGCCAGTAGTAGCGGGGATTCCGGTAGGGAGCTGTTTTTT.